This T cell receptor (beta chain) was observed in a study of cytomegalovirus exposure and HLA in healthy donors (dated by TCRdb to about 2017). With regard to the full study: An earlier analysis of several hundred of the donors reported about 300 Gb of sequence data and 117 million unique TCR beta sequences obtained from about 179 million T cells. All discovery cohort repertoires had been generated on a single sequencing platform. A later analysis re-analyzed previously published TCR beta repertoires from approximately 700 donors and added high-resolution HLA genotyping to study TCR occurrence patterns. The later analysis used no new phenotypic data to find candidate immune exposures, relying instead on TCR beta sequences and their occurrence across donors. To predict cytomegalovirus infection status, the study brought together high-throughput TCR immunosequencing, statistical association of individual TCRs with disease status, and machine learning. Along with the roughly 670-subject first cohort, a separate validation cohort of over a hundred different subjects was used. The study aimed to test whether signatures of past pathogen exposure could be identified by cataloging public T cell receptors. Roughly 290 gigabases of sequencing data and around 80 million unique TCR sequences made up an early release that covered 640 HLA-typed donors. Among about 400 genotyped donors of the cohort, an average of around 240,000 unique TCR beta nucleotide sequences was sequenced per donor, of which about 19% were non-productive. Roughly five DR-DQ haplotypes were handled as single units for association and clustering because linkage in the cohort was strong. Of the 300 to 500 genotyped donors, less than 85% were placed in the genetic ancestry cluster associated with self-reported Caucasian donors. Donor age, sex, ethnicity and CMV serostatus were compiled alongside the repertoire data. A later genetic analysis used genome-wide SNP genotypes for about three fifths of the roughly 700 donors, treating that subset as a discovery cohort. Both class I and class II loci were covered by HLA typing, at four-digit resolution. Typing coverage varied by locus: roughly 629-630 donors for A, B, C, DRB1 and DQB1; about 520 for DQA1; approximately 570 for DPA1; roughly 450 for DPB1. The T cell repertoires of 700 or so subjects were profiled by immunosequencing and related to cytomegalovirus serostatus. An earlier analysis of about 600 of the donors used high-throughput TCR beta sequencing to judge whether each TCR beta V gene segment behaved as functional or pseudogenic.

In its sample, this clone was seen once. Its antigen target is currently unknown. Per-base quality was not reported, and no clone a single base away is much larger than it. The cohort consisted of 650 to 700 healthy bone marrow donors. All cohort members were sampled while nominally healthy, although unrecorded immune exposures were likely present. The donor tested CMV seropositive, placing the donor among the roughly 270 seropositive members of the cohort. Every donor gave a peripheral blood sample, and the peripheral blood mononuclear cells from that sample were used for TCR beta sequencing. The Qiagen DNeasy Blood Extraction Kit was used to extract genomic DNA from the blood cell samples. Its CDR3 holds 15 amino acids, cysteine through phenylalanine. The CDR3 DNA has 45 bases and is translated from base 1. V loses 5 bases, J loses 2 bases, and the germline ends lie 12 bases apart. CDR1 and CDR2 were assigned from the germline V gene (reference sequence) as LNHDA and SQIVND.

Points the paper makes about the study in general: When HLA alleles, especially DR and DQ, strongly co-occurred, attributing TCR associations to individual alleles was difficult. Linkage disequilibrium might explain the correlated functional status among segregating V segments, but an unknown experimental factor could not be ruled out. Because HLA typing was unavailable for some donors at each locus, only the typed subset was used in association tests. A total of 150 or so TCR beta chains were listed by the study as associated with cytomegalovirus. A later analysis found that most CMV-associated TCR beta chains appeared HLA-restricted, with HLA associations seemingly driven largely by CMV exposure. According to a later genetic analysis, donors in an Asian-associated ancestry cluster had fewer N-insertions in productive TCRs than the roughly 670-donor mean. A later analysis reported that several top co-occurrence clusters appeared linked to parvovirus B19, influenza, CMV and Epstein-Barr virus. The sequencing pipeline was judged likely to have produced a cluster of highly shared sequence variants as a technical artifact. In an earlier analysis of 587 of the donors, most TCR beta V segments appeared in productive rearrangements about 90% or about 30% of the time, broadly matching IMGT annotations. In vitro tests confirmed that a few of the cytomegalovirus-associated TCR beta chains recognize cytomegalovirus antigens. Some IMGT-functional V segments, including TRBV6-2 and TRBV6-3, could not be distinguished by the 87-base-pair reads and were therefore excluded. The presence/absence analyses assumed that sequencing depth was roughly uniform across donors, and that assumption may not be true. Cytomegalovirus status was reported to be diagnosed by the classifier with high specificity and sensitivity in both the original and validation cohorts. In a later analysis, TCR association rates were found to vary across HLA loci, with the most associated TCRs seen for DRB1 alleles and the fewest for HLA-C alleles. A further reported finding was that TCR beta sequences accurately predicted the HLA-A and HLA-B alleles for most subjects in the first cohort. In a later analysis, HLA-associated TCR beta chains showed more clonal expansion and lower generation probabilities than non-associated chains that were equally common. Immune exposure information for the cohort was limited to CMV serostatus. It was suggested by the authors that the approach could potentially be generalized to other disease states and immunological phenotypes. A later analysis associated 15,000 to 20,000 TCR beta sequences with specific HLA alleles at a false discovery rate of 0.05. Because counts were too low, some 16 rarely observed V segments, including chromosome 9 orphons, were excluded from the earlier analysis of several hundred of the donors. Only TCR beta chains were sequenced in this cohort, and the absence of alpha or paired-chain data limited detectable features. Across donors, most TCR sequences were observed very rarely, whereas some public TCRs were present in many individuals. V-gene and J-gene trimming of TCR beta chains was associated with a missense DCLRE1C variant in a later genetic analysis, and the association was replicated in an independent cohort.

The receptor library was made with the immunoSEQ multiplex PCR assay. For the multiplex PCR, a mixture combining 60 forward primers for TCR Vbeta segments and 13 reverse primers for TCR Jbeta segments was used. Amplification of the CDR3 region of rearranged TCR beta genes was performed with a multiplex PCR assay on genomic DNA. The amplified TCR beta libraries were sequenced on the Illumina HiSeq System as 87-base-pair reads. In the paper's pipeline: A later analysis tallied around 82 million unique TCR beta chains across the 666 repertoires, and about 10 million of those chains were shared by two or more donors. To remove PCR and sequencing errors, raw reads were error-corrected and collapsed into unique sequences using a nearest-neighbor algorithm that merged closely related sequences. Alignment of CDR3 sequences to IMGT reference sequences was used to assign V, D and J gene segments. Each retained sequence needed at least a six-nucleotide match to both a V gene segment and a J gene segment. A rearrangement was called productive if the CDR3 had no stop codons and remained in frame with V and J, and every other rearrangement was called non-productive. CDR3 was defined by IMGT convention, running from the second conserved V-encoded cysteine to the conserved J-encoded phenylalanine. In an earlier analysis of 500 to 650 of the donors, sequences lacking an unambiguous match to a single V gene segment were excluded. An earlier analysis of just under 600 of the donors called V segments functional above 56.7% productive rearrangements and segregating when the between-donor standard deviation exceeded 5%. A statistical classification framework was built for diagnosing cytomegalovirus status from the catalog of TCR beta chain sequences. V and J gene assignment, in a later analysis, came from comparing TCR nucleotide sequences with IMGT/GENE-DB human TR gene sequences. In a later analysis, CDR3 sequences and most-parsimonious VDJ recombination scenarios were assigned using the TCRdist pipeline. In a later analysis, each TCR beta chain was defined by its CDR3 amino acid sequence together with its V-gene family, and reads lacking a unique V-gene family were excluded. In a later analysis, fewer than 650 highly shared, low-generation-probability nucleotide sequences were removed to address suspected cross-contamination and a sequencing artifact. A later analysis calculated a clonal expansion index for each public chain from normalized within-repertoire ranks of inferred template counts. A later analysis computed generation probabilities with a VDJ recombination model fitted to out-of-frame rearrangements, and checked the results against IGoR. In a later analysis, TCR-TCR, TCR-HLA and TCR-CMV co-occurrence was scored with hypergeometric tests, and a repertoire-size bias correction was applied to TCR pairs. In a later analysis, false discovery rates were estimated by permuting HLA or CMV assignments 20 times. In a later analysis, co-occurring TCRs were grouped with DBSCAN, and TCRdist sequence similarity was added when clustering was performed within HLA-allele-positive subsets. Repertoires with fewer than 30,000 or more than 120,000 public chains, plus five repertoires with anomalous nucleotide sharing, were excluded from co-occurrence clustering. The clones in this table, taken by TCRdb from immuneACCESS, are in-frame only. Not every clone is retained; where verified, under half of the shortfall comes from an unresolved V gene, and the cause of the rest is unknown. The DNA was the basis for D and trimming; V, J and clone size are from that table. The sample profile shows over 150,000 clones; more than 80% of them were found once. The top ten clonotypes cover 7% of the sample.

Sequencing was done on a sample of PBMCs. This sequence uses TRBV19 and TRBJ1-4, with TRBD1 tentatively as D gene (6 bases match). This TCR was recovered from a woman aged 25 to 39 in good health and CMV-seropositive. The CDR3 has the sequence CASSANRATNEKLFF. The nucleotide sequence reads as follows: TGTGCCAGTAGTGCCAACAGGGCGACTAATGAAAAACTGTTTTTT.